The entry below gives a single T cell receptor (beta chain) sequence along with its context. The data are from a study of neoadjuvant nivolumab and ipilimumab in lung cancer. TCRdb keeps only in-frame clones here, not all; method: immunoSEQ multiplex PCR. The sample holds 24,000 or so clones, less than 90% seen once. This CDR3 has 15 amino acids. Germline loops: CDR1 SGHNT, CDR2 YENEEA. V gave up 5 bases and J gave up 5 bases, with 16 bases separating them. The V and J genes are TRBV11-3 and TRBJ2-1, with D possibly matching TRBD2 (6 bases). This receptor was obtained from an adult with non-small cell lung cancer. Material: peripheral blood, obtained before neoadjuvant nivolumab, alone or with ipilimumab. The CDR3, as DNA: TGTGCCAGCAGCCCTCGGGACTTCCCAAACAATGAGCAGTTCTTC. Translating gives CASSPRDFPNNEQFF.